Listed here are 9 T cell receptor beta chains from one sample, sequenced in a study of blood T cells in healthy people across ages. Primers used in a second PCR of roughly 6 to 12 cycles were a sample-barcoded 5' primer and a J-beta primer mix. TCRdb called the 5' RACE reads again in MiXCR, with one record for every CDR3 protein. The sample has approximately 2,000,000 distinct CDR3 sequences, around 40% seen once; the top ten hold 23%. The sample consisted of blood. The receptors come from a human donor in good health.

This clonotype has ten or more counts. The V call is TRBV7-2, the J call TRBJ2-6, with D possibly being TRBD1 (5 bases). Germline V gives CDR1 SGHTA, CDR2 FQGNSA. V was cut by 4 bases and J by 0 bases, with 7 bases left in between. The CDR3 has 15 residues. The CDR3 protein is CASSSTVSGANVLTF. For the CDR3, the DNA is TGTGCCAGCAGCTCGACAGTCTCTGGGGCCAACGTCCTGACTTTC.

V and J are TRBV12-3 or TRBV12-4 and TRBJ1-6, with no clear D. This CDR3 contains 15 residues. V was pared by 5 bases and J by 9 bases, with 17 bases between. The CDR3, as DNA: TGTGCCAGCAGTCTCCCCAGTCTCGGCGGTTCACCCCTCCACTTT. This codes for CASSLPSLGGSPLHF.

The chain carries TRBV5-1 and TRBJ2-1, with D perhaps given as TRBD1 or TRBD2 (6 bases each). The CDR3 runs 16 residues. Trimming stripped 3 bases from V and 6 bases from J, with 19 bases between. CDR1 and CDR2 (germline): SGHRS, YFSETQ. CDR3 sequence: CASSSLLGGLPNEQFF. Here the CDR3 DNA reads TGCGCCAGCAGCTCACTTTTAGGGGGGCTCCCCAATGAGCAGTTCTTC.

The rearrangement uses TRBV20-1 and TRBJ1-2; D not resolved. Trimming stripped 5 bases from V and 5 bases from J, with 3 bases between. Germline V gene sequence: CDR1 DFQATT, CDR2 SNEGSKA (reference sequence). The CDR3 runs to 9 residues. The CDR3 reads CSAPYGYTF. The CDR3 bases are TGCAGTGCTCCGTATGGCTACACCTTC.

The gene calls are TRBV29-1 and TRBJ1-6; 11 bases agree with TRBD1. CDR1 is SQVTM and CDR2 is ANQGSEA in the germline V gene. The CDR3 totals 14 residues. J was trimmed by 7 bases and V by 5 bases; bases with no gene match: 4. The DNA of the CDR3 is TGCAGCGTTCGGGGACAGGGGGAAAATTCACCCCTCCACTTT. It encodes CSVRGQGENSPLHF.

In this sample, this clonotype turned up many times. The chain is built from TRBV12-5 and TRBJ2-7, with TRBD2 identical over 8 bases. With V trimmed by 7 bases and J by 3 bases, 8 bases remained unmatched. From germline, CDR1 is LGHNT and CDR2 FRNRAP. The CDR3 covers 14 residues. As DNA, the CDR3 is TGTGCTAGTGCCCAGCTAGCGGGCCTCTACGAGCAGTACTTC. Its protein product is CASAQLAGLYEQYF.

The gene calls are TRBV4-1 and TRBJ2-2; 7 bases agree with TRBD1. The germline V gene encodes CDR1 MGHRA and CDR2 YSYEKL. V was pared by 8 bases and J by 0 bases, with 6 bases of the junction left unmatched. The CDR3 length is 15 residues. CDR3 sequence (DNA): TGCGCCAGCGAAAATGGACAGGCGAACACCGGGGAGCTGTTTTTT. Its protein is CASENGQANTGELFF.

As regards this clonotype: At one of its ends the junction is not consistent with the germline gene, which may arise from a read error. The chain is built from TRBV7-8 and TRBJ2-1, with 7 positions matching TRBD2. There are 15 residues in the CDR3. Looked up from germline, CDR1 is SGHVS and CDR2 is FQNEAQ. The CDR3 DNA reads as TGTGCCAGCAGCTTAGAGCGGGGCTCCTACAATGAGCAGGTCTTC. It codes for CASSLERGSYNEQVF. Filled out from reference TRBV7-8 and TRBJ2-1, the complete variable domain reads GAGVSQSPRYKVAKRGQDVALRCDPISGHVSLFWYQQALGQGPEFLTYFQNEAQLDKSGLPSDRFFAERPEGSVSTLKIQRTQQEDSAVYLCASSLERGSYNEQVFGPGTRLTVL.

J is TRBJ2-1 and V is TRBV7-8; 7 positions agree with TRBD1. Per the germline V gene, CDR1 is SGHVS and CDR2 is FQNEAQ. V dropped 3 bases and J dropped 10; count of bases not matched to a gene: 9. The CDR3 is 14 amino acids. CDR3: CASSFSTGYYEQFF. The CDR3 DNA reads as TGTGCCAGCAGCTTCTCGACAGGGTACTACGAGCAGTTCTTC.